Detailed here is one TCR beta chain. This entry comes from a study of cytomegalovirus exposure and HLA in healthy donors. V lost 5 bases, J lost 4 bases, and 11 bases lay in between. CDR3 length: 13 amino acids. Germline-derived CDR1 and CDR2 are SEHNR and FQNEAQ (reference sequence). The PCR used 60 Vbeta and 13 Jbeta primers. Sequencing was performed with immunoSEQ multiplex PCR; in TCRdb, only in-frame clones are kept and a portion is missing. The table has around 180,000 clones, 80% seen once. V usage is TRBV7-9 and J usage is TRBJ1-1, with unresolved D. The sequenced sample was PBMCs. The source of this sequence is a man aged 35 to 55 in good health and CMV-seronegative. This CDR3 reads CASSPMAATEAFF. The CDR3 nucleotides are TGTGCCAGCAGCCCGATGGCGGCCACTGAAGCTTTCTTT.